This T cell receptor (beta chain) was sequenced for a study of tumor and adjacent non-tumor tissue in lung cancer. Across the whole study: Some 3.9 million productive TCRbeta reads were obtained per sample on average.

A modified ARM-PCR protocol with three rounds of nested PCR amplified TCRbeta. TCRdb re-derived calls from the multiplex PCR reads in MiXCR, one entry per CDR3 protein. The data contain some 71,000 distinct CDR3 sequences, over 60% of them singletons. Germline V gene lookup returns CDR1 SEHNR and CDR2 FQNEAQ (reference sequence). The CDR3 has 17 residues. On this clonotype itself: A much larger clone lies a single base off, so this may be a read error.

No cell sorting was done before RNA was extracted from the tissue. The sample comprised lung tumor tissue. This TCR was recovered from a woman in her thirties or forties with non-small cell lung cancer. This rearrangement joins TRBV7-9 to TRBJ1-1; 8 bases match TRBD1. The CDR3 region has the DNA TGTGCCAGCAGCTTACCGTCCACAGGGGGATTGAACACTAAAGCTTTCTTT. Encoded protein: CASSLPSTGGLNTKAFF. The variable domain in full, completed from reference TRBV7-9 and TRBJ1-1, reads DTGVSQNPRHKITKRGQNVTFRCDPISEHNRLYWYRQTLGQGPEFLTYFQNEAQLEKSRLLSDRFSAERPKGSFSTLEIQRTEQGDSAMYLCASSLPSTGGLNTKAFFGQGTRLTVV.